This T cell receptor beta chain was sequenced for a study of human T cells and chemical hapten exposure. Study overall: How much TCR each sample yielded varied, mostly because pooled library volumes differed slightly.

Whole-study results and caveats: No change in TCRs above 1 in 1000 frequency was produced by DPC sensitization.

Unfractionated whole blood was the source of the extracted total RNA. Of note for this clonotype: The antigen is undetermined.

Each cDNA molecule in the library carried unique molecular identifiers. A single record per CDR3 protein comes from TCRdb applying MiXCR to the 5' RACE reads. The sample lists 81,000 or so distinct CDR3 sequences, under 10% occurring once. This clonotype was obtained from a male donor in good health.

The CDR3 DNA reads TGCAGTGCTAGAGTAGGACAGGGGATGCGCGAGCAGTACTTC. This gives the protein CSARVGQGMREQYF. The gene calls are TRBV20-1 and TRBJ2-7; 9 bases agree with TRBD1. J gave up 6 bases and V 1 base, and 7 bases lay outside the gene matches. Germline assignment: CDR1 DFQATT and CDR2 SNEGSKA (reference sequence). CDR3 length: 14 residues.